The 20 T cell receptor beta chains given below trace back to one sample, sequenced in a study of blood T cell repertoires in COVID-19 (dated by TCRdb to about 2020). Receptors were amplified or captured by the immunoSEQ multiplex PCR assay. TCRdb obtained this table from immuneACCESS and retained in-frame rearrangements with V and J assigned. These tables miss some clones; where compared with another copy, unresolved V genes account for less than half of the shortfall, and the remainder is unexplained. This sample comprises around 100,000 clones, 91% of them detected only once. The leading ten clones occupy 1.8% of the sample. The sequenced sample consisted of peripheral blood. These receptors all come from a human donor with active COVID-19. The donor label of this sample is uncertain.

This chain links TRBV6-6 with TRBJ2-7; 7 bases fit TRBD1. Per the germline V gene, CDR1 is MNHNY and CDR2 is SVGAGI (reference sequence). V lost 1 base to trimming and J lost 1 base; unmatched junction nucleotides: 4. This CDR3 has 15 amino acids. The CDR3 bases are TGTGCCAGCAGTTACTTCGCAGGGGGATCCTACGAGCAGTACTTC. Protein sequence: CASSYFAGGSYEQYF.

The CDR3 nucleotides read TGTGCCACCGAAGCGGGGACGAACACCGGGGAGCTGTTTTTT. Translated, it gives CATEAGTNTGELFF. This chain connects TRBV14 to TRBJ2-2, with 7 nucleotides matching TRBD2. Germline-derived CDR1 and CDR2 are SGHDN and FVKESK. J gave up 0 bases and V 10 bases, and 5 bases lay outside the gene matches. The CDR3 runs to 14 residues.

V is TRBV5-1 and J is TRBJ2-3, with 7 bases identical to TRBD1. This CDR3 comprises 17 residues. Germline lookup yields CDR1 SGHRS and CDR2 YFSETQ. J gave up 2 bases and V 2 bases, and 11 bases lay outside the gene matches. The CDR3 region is CASSLGLRDSLTDTQYF. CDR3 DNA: TGCGCCAGCAGCTTAGGTTTAAGGGACAGCCTCACAGATACGCAGTATTTT.

The CDR3 nucleotides are TGTGCCAGCAGACCCTCCGGGACTAGCGGGGTAGCCGGGGAGCTGTTTTTT. Its translation is CASRPSGTSGVAGELFF. The V gene is TRBV3-1 (or the pseudogene TRBV3-2), the J gene TRBJ2-2; 13 bases map to TRBD2. The CDR3 runs 17 residues. V lost 6 bases, J lost 6 bases, and 10 bases stayed unmatched. Looked up from germline, CDR1 is LGHDT and CDR2 is YNNKEL (reference sequence).

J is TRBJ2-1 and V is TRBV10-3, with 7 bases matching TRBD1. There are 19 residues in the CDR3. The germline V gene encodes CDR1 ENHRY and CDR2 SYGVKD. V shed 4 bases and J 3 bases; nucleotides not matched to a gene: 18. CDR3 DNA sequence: TGTGCCATCAGTGGTACACCCAAGGTCCGGGACAGAATCTACAATGAGCAGTTCTTC. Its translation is CAISGTPKVRDRIYNEQFF.

CDR3 in DNA: TGTGCCACCAGCAGAGTAGCGGGGGGGCCTACAGATACGCAGTATTTT. Translated: CATSRVAGGPTDTQYF. V is TRBV15 and J is TRBJ2-3; 11 bases align to TRBD2. Germline CDR1 is LNHNV and CDR2 is YYDKDF (reference sequence). The CDR3 extends over 16 amino acids. Trimming at V came to 1 base and at J to 3 bases, leaving 3 bases not matched to a gene.

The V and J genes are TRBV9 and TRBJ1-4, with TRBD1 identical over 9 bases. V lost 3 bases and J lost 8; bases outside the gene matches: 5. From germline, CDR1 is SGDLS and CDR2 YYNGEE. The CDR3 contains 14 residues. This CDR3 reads CASSEGQGDEKLFF. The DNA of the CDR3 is TGTGCCAGCAGCGAGGGACAGGGAGACGAAAAACTGTTTTTT.

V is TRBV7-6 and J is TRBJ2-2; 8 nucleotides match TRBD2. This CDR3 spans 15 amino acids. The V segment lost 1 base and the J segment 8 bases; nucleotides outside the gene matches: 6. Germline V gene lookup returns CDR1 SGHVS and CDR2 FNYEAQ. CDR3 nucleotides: TGTGCCAGCAGCTTAGGGACTAGCCCTTCAGGGGAGCTGTTTTTT. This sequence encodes CASSLGTSPSGELFF.

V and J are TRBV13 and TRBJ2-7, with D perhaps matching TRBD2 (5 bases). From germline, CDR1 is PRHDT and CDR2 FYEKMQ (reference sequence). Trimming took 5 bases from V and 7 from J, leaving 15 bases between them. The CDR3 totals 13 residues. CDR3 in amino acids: CASSLKRETEQYF. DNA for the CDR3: TGTGCCAGCAGCCTGAAACGGGAAACAGAGCAGTACTTC.

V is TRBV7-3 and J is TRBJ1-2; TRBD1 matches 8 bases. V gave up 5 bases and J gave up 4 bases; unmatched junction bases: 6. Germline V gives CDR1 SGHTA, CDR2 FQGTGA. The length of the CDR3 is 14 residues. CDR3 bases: TGTGCCAGCAGCCTGACAGGGGAGGGCTATGGCTACACCTTC. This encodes CASSLTGEGYGYTF.

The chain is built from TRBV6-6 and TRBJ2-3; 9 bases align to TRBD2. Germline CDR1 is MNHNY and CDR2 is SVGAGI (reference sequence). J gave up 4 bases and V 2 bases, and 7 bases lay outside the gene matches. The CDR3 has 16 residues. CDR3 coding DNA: TGTGCCAGCAGTTACCTCAGCGGGGGGCCCCCAGATACGCAGTATTTT. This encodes CASSYLSGGPPDTQYF.

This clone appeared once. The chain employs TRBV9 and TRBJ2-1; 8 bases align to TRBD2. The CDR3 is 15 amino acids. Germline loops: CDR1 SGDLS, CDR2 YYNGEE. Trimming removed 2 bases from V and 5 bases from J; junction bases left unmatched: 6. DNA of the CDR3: TGTGCCAGCAGCGTTAGCGGGGTGTTGAACAATGAGCAGTTCTTC. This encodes CASSVSGVLNNEQFF.

CDR3 nucleotide sequence: TGCAGCGTTGGTCAGGGGGCTAGCGGGGGGCCGGCAGATACGCAGTATTTT. Protein: CSVGQGASGGPADTQYF. V gene TRBV29-1 combines with J gene TRBJ2-3; 11 nucleotides align to TRBD2. From germline, CDR1 is SQVTM and CDR2 ANQGSEA. This CDR3 has 17 residues. Trimming took 4 bases from V and 4 from J; bases not matched to a gene: 13.

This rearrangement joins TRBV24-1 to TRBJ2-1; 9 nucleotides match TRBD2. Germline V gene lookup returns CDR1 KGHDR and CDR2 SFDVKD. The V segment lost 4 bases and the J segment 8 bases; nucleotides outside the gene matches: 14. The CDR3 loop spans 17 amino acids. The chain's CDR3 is CATSDSTGTSLIHEQFF. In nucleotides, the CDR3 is TGTGCCACCAGTGACTCAACCGGGACTAGCCTTATCCATGAGCAGTTCTTC.

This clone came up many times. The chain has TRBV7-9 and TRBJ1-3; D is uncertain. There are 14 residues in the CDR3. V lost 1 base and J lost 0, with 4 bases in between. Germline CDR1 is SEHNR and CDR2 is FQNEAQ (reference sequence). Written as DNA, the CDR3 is TGTGCCAGCAGCTTAGGTAACTCTGGAAACACCATATATTTT. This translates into CASSLGNSGNTIYF.

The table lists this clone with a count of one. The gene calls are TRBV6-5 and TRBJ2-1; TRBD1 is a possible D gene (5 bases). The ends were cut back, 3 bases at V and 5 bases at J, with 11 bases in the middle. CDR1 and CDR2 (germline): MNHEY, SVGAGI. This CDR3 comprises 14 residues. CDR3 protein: CASSYRQLNNEQFF. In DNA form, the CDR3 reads TGTGCCAGCAGTTATCGACAGTTAAACAATGAGCAGTTCTTC.

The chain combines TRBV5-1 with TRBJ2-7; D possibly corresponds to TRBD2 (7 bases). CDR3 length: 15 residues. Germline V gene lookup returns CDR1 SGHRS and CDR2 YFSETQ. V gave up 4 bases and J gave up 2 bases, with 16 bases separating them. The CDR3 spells CASSPLGGVAYEQYF. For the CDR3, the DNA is TGCGCCAGCAGCCCTCTAGGGGGGGTCGCCTACGAGCAGTACTTC.

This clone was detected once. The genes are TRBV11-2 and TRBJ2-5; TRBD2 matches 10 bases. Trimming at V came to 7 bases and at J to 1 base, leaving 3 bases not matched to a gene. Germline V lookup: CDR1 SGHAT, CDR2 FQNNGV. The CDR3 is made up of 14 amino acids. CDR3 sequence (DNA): TGTGCCAGCACGAGCGGGGGGGTCCAAGAGACCCAGTACTTC. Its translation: CASTSGGVQETQYF.

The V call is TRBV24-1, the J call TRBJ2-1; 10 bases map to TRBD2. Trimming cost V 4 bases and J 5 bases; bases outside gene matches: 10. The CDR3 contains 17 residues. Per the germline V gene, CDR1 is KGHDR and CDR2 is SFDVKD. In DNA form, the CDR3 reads TGTGCCACCAGTGACCCCGCCGGGACTAGCGACAACAATGAGCAGTTCTTC. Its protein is CATSDPAGTSDNNEQFF.

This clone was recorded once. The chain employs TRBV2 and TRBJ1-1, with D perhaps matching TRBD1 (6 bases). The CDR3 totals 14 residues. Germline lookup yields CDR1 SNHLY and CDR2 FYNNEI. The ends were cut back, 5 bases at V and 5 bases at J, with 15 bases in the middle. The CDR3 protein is CASSPNWGQTEAFF. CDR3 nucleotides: TGTGCCAGCAGTCCCAATTGGGGGCAAACTGAAGCTTTCTTT. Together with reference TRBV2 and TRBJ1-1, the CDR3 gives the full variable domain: EPEVTQTPSHQVTQMGQEVILRCVPISNHLYFYWYRQILGQKVEFLVSFYNNEISEKSEIFDDQFSVERPDGSNFTLKIRSTKLEDSAMYFCASSPNWGQTEAFFGQGTRLTVV.